This TCR beta chain is from a study of shared clonotypes between healthy human individuals. Several immunoSEQ plates held equal portions of the genomic DNA taken from each subset. Generated by immunoSEQ multiplex PCR, the TCRdb table keeps only in-frame clones and is missing some. The sample records 2 million to 2.5 million clones, just over 90% being singletons. This CDR3 spans 16 amino acids. CDR1 MDHEN and CDR2 SYDVKM come from the germline V gene. V was shortened by 6 bases and J by 2 bases, with 14 bases between the two germline ends. Recent acute infections and vaccinations were absent in the healthy HIV-negative adult donors.

The chain is built from TRBV28 and TRBJ2-6; D call uncertain. Sequencing was performed on naive CD4+ T cells from PBMCs. Specified subset: CD45RA+ positively selected. The origin of this receptor is a man younger than 30 in good health. Some clones in this sample may be carry-over from other donors' samples. In nucleotides, the CDR3 is TGTGCCAGCAGACGTCCGTTGGAAGCTGGGGCCAACGTCCTGACTTTC. This translates into CASRRPLEAGANVLTF.